Following are 3 T cell receptor beta chains from one sample sequenced in a study of metastatic and nonmetastatic thyroid tumors. TCRdb reprocessed the PCR reads via MiXCR. The sample has under 35,000 clones, 24% seen once. Prior to thyroid surgery, none of the patients had received any treatment. Sequenced material: blood. The source is a female donor with papillary thyroid cancer or a benign thyroid nodule (not recorded which). Some clones in this sample may be carry-over from other donors' samples.

This clone was found once. The junction shows a germline mismatch at one end, possibly a read error. V usage is TRBV11-3 and J usage is TRBJ1-3; 7 bases are a match to TRBD1. This CDR3 region has 16 residues. In germline, CDR1 is SGHNT, CDR2 YENEEA. This CDR3 reads CANSLQGPGPGNTIYF. As DNA, the CDR3 is TGTGCCAACAGCTTACAGGGGCCAGGCCCTGGAAACACCATATATTTT.

The sample holds many counts of this clone. The chain carries TRBV4-3 and TRBJ2-1, with a weak D call TRBD2 (6 bases). The germline V gene encodes CDR1 LGHNA and CDR2 YSLEER. This CDR3 contains 15 residues. V was cut by 1 base and J by 4 bases, with 11 bases left in between. CDR3 protein: CASSQVSGAYNEQFF. The CDR3 DNA reads as TGCGCCAGCAGCCAAGTATCGGGAGCGTACAATGAGCAGTTCTTC.

Only a few counts were recorded for this clone. The final CDR3 position lacks the conserved phenylalanine or tryptophan, pointing to a likely read error. The limits of the CDR3 on the DNA are not certain, so only TCRdb's listed CDR3 is given. The chain joins TRBV30 to TRBJ1-1; whether TRBD1, the table's D call, matches the DNA was not checked. With termini counted, the CDR3 has 13 amino acids. From germline, CDR1 is GTSNPN and CDR2 SVGIG (reference sequence). The CDR3 is CAWSGGQGVEAFL.